This entry describes one T cell receptor (beta chain). Its antigen is still unknown. The sample comes from a study of cytomegalovirus exposure and HLA in healthy donors. Study-level points and caveats: Later on, analysis showed that most CMV-associated TCR beta chains appeared to be HLA-restricted. A later analysis revealed that TCR association rates differed between HLA loci, peaking at DRB1 and bottoming out at HLA-C.

Vbeta (60) and Jbeta (13) primers were used in the PCR. Only in-frame clones appear in the TCRdb table, and some are missing; sequencing was by immunoSEQ multiplex PCR. The sample shows roughly 200,000 clones, about 78% of them seen only once. The CDR3 runs 16 residues. The germline V and J ends were trimmed by 3 bases and 1 base, with 13 bases remaining between them. The V gene's germline CDR1 is MDHEN and CDR2 SYDVKM. The sequenced sample was PBMCs. This rearrangement joins TRBV28 to TRBJ2-1, with D perhaps matching TRBD2 (5 bases). This receptor was obtained from a woman in her 30s in good health and CMV-seronegative. The CDR3 coding sequence is TGTGCCAGCAGTTTTTTGGGGAGCAGGTCCTACAATGAGCAGTTCTTC. Residues: CASSFLGSRSYNEQFF.